The 29 T cell receptor beta chains listed next were all sequenced from one sample in a study of regulatory T cells in long-lasting Graves disease. Assembly of TCR beta libraries relied on iRepertoire HTBI primers together with Arm-PCR of CDR3 regions. TCRdb analysed the multiplex PCR reads with MiXCR anew, one entry per CDR3 protein. The data hold about 400,000 distinct CDR3 sequences, with approximately 15% observed a single time. Specified time point: newly diagnosed GD, antithyroid drugs for less than 3 months. PBMCs provided the RNA from which the TCR library was made. These same data were also listed under a study on T cells in Graves' hyperthyroidism and ophthalmopathy.

The sample in question was peripheral blood mononuclear cells (PBMCs), obtained at new diagnosis, from a patient treated with antithyroid drugs. All receptors come from a woman aged 35 to 49 with Graves disease.

This clonotype was detected a few times. Since a far larger clone is one base different, this is likely a read error. CDR3 in DNA: TGTGCCAGCAGGGACGGGGACACTGAAGCTTTCTTT. This codes for CASRDGDTEAFF. The V and J genes are TRBV3-1 and TRBJ1-1; unclear D gene. Per germline, CDR1 LGHDT and CDR2 YNNKEL (reference sequence). V dropped 6 bases and J dropped 3 bases, with 8 bases sitting between them. This CDR3 is 12 amino acids long. Looking up the rest from reference TRBV3-1 and TRBJ1-1 gives the full variable domain: DTAVSQTPKYLVTQMGNDKSIKCEQNLGHDTMYWYKQDSKKFLKIMFSYNNKELIINETVPNRFSPKSPDKAHLNLHINSLELGDSAVYFCASRDGDTEAFFGQGTRLTVV.

In its sample, this clonotype was seen many times. The gene calls are TRBV28 and TRBJ1-1; a possible D gene is TRBD1 (6 bases). The germline CDR1 and CDR2 sequences are MDHEN and SYDVKM. The CDR3 runs to 14 residues. Trimming shortened V by 6 bases and J by 0 bases, and 11 bases separated the two germline ends. The CDR3 protein is CASRSRGMNTEAFF. The CDR3 DNA reads as TGTGCCAGCAGATCCAGGGGCATGAACACTGAAGCTTTCTTT.

The chain carries TRBV29-1 and TRBJ2-3; D is uncertain. This CDR3 is 11 amino acids long. Germline V gene sequence: CDR1 SQVTM, CDR2 ANQGSEA. V gave up 2 bases and J gave up 0 bases, with 0 bases separating them. CDR3 region: CSVESTDTQYF. The CDR3 DNA reads TGCAGCGTTGAAAGCACAGATACGCAGTATTTT.

This clonotype was detected a few times. The chain has TRBV4-1 and TRBJ1-2, with D uncertain. Trimming stripped 1 base from V and 4 bases from J, with 10 bases between. Germline CDR1 is MGHRA and CDR2 is YSYEKL. CDR3 length equals 14 residues. CDR3 residues: CASSQVTVTYGYTF. The CDR3 bases are TGCGCCAGCAGCCAAGTTACAGTGACCTATGGCTACACCTTC.

This clonotype turned up a few times. The rearrangement joins TRBV4-2 to TRBJ2-7, with 7 bases aligning to TRBD2. Germline assignment: CDR1 LGHNA and CDR2 YNFKEQ. The CDR3 has 17 amino acids. J lost 3 bases, V lost 0 bases, and 11 bases had no gene match. The CDR3 region has the DNA TGTGCCAGCAGCCAAGATAAATCTGAGCGGGGCTACTACGAGCAGTACTTC. Protein product: CASSQDKSERGYYEQYF.

This clonotype showed up many times. V gene TRBV28 combines with J gene TRBJ1-6; possible D gene TRBD1, 5 bases. From germline, CDR1 is MDHEN and CDR2 SYDVKM. The V and J ends lost 8 bases and 2 bases respectively, with 13 bases between them. The CDR3 loop spans 15 amino acids. The CDR3: CASLLGRAYNSPLHF. The CDR3 DNA reads as TGTGCCAGCCTGCTAGGCAGGGCCTATAATTCACCCCTCCACTTT. Combining the CDR3 with reference TRBV28 and TRBJ1-6 gives the whole variable domain DVKVTQSSRYLVKRTGEKVFLECVQDMDHENMFWYRQDPGLGLRLIYFSYDVKMKEKGDIPEGYSVSREKKERFSLILESASTNQTSMYLCASLLGRAYNSPLHFGNGTRLTVT.

The chain joins TRBV25-1 to TRBJ2-1, with D perhaps matching TRBD1 (5 bases). V was pared by 2 bases and J by 7 bases, with 6 bases between. CDR3 size: 12 residues. From germline, CDR1 is MGHDK and CDR2 SYGVNS. This chain's CDR3 is CASSEQGNEQFF. The CDR3 DNA is TGTGCCAGCAGTGAACAGGGAAATGAGCAGTTCTTC.

At least ten counts were recorded for this clonotype. The V gene is TRBV6-5, the J gene TRBJ1-1; TRBD1 matches at 8 bases. Germline CDR1 is MNHEY and CDR2 is SVGAGI. V was clipped by 2 bases and J by 5 bases; unmatched bases: 7. The CDR3 runs 15 residues. The CDR3 here is CASSYGQGARTEAFF. CDR3 nucleotides: TGTGCCAGCAGTTACGGTCAGGGGGCTAGAACTGAAGCTTTCTTT.

This clonotype has more than one count but fewer than ten. This chain joins TRBV29-1 and TRBJ2-1, with D maybe TRBD2 (6 bases). The CDR3 covers 13 residues. V was trimmed by 6 bases and J by 5 bases, leaving 14 bases between them. CDR1 is SQVTM, CDR2 ANQGSEA, per germline. This CDR3 reads CSVKWRGHNEQFF. CDR3 nucleotides: TGCAGCGTCAAATGGCGGGGCCACAATGAGCAGTTCTTC.

This clonotype was counted many times. The J gene is TRBJ2-3, the V gene TRBV20-1, with D hard to call. This CDR3 has 14 amino acids. V lost 1 base, J lost 2 bases, and 10 bases lay in between. Germline CDR1 DFQATT, CDR2 SNEGSKA (reference sequence). The CDR3 reads CSARGIGDTDTQYF. The CDR3 DNA sequence: TGCAGTGCTAGAGGGATCGGCGACACAGATACGCAGTATTTT.

For the CDR3, the DNA is TGCAGTGCTGGTCTATCGACTAGCGGGAGGGCCGTGGGCGCAGATACGCAGTATTTT. The encoded protein is CSAGLSTSGRAVGADTQYF. The V gene is TRBV20-1, the J gene TRBJ2-3, with 14 bases lining up with TRBD2. The CDR3 is made up of 19 amino acids. Germline loops: CDR1 DFQATT, CDR2 SNEGSKA (reference sequence). V shed 5 bases, J shed 4 bases, and the junction held 17 bases outside the gene matches.

V is TRBV7-2 and J is TRBJ1-5; possibly TRBD1 for D (5 bases). The CDR3 has 12 residues. Germline V gene data show CDR1 as SGHTA and CDR2 as FQGNSA. V was shortened by 2 bases and J by 8 bases, with 7 bases between the two germline ends. CDR3 bases: TGTGCCAGCAGCTTACTACAGGAGCCCCAGCATTTT. Amino acid sequence: CASSLLQEPQHF.

The chain has TRBV10-1 and TRBJ2-1, with 7 positions matching TRBD1. In germline, CDR1 is WNHNN, CDR2 SYGVQD (reference sequence). CDR3 size: 14 residues. The junction had 9 bases not matched to a gene; V was cut back by 6 bases and J by 7 bases. The CDR3: CASRSGTDVNEQFF. CDR3 coding DNA: TGCGCCAGCAGATCCGGGACAGACGTGAATGAGCAGTTCTTC.

In the case of this clonotype: This sequence is one base from a far larger clone and is likely a read error. The chain links TRBV11-1 to TRBJ2-7, with 8 bases aligning to TRBD1. CDR1 is SGHAT and CDR2 is FQDESV in the germline V gene (reference sequence). CDR3 length equals 15 residues. CDR3 residues: CANSFDPGQGSEQYF. The CDR3, as DNA: TGTGCCAACAGCTTTGACCCAGGACAGGGTTCCGAGCAGTACTTC. Looking up the rest from reference TRBV11-1 and TRBJ2-7 gives the full variable domain: EAEVAQSPRYKITEKSQAVAFWCDPISGHATLYWYRQILGQGPELLVQFQDESVVDDSQLPKDRFSAERLKGVDSTLKIQPAELGDSAMYLCANSFDPGQGSEQYFGPGTRLTVT.

V gene TRBV19 combines with J gene TRBJ2-1; D remains ambiguous. CDR1 is LNHDA and CDR2 is SQIVND in the germline V gene (reference sequence). This CDR3 comprises 13 residues. V was shortened by 2 bases and J by 4 bases, with 6 bases between the two germline ends. The CDR3 is CASSISPYNEQFF. CDR3 in DNA: TGTGCCAGTAGTATATCGCCGTACAATGAGCAGTTCTTC. The whole variable domain, remainder taken from reference TRBV19 and TRBJ2-1, is DGGITQSPKYLFRKEGQNVTLSCEQNLNHDAMYWYRQDPGQGLRLIYYSQIVNDFQKGDIAEGYSVSREKKESFPLTVTSAQKNPTAFYLCASSISPYNEQFFGPGTRLTVL.

The CDR3 DNA reads as TGTGCCAGTAGTATGCGCGGCAGATACAATGAGCAGTTCTTC. Amino acid sequence: CASSMRGRYNEQFF. The chain links TRBV19 to TRBJ2-1; no firm D call. Germline CDR1 is LNHDA and CDR2 is SQIVND (reference sequence). Trimming removed 3 bases from V and 4 bases from J, with 10 bases in between. The CDR3 totals 14 residues.

In this sample, this clonotype turned up many times. The J gene is TRBJ1-5, the V gene TRBV10-3; no firm D call. Germline CDR1 and CDR2: ENHRY and SYGVKD. Trimming took off 5 bases at V and 5 bases at J, with 10 bases between the two ends. The CDR3 length is 13 residues. The CDR3 protein is CAISPGEHQPQHF. CDR3 bases: TGTGCCATCAGTCCGGGAGAACATCAGCCCCAGCATTTT.

Only a few counts were recorded for this clonotype. V is TRBV19 and J is TRBJ2-2; TRBD2 might be the D (5 bases). CDR3 size: 15 residues. The ends were cut back, 4 bases at V and 4 bases at J, with 13 bases in the middle. From germline, CDR1 is LNHDA and CDR2 SQIVND (reference sequence). CDR3 in amino acids: CASSSGRWVTGELFF. The DNA for the CDR3 is TGTGCCAGTAGTAGCGGGCGGTGGGTCACCGGGGAGCTGTTTTTT.

This clonotype has a count of ten or more. The J gene is TRBJ2-5, the V gene TRBV12-3 or TRBV12-4; 13 nucleotides agree with TRBD2. This CDR3 contains 16 residues. Losses at the gene ends were 4 bases for V and 1 base for J; bases not matched to a gene: 3. DNA of the CDR3: TGTGCCAGCAGTTACGGACTAGCGGGGGCCCAAGAGACCCAGTACTTC. Residues: CASSYGLAGAQETQYF.

Turning to this clonotype: Possible read error: a much larger clone is one base away. The V gene is TRBV10-2, the J gene TRBJ2-3; TRBD1 or TRBD2 may be the D gene (6 bases each). In germline, CDR1 is WSHSY, CDR2 SAAADI. This CDR3 region has 13 residues. The CDR3 DNA sequence: TGCGCCAGCAGGGACTACAGGGCAGATACGCGGTATTTT. It yields the protein CASRDYRADTRYF.

This clonotype was seen a handful of times. This sequence joins TRBV11-2 and TRBJ2-7; the D call may be TRBD1 or TRBD2 (5 bases each). The CDR3 has 17 residues. V lost 3 bases and J lost 1, with 19 bases in between. Per germline, CDR1 SGHAT and CDR2 FQNNGV. The CDR3 is CASSFDGTGSFSYEQYF. Here the CDR3 DNA reads TGTGCCAGCAGCTTTGATGGGACGGGAAGCTTTTCCTACGAGCAGTACTTC.

This clonotype has a handful of counts. The chain uses TRBV12-3 or TRBV12-4 and TRBJ2-7, with 7 bases identical to TRBD2. Trimming cost V 3 bases and J 1 base; bases outside gene matches: 9. This CDR3 spans 16 amino acids. CDR3 amino acids: CASSFWTERGSYEQYF. The CDR3 DNA sequence: TGTGCCAGCAGTTTCTGGACCGAGCGGGGTTCCTACGAGCAGTACTTC.

At least ten counts were recorded for this clonotype. A much larger clone lies a single base off, so this may be a read error. The chain employs TRBV9 and TRBJ2-7, with 10 bases identical to TRBD2. The germline V gene encodes CDR1 SGDLS and CDR2 YYNGEE. The CDR3 is 15 residues long. Unmatched junction bases numbered 5, after V lost 4 bases and J lost 1 base. This chain's CDR3 is CASSPLAGVSYEQYF. CDR3 coding DNA: TGTGCCAGCAGCCCCCTAGCGGGAGTGTCCTACGAGCAGTACTTC.

Notes on this clonotype: This may be a read error: a much more frequent sequence differs by one nucleotide. This chain connects TRBV7-3 to TRBJ2-5; D is tentatively TRBD1 or TRBD2 (5 bases each). The end of the DNA is better explained by TRBJ2-1, so the J call may be wrong. Germline lookup yields CDR1 SGHTA and CDR2 FQGTGA. This CDR3 has 15 residues. The DNA for the CDR3 is TGTGCCAGCAGCTCCCCCGGGGCAACCCACAATGAGCAGTTCTTC. It yields the protein CASSSPGATHNEQFF.

The chain combines TRBV3-1 with TRBJ1-2; 7 bases align to TRBD1. The length of the CDR3 is 13 residues. Germline trimming cut 3 bases from V and 7 bases from J; bases unmatched to any gene: 5. In germline, CDR1 is LGHDT, CDR2 YNNKEL (reference sequence). In DNA, the CDR3 is TGTGCCAGCAGCCAGGGGCCAGGGGGTGGCTACACCTTC. Encoded protein: CASSQGPGGGYTF. Together with reference TRBV3-1 and TRBJ1-2, the CDR3 gives the full variable domain: DTAVSQTPKYLVTQMGNDKSIKCEQNLGHDTMYWYKQDSKKFLKIMFSYNNKELIINETVPNRFSPKSPDKAHLNLHINSLELGDSAVYFCASSQGPGGGYTFGSGTRLTVV.

This chain uses TRBV5-1 with TRBJ1-1; D call uncertain. With 0 bases removed from V and 4 bases from J, the gap between germline ends came to 13 bases. Germline CDR1 reads SGHRS; CDR2 reads YFSETQ. The CDR3 length is 15 residues. The CDR3 reads CASSLGFRGSTEAFF. The CDR3, as DNA: TGCGCCAGCAGCTTGGGGTTCCGAGGGTCCACTGAAGCTTTCTTT. Full variable domain (outside the CDR3, taken from reference TRBV5-1 and TRBJ1-1): KAGVTQTPRYLIKTRGQQVTLSCSPISGHRSVSWYQQTPGQGLQFLFEYFSETQRNKGNFPGRFSGRQFSNSRSEMNVSTLELGDSALYLCASSLGFRGSTEAFFGQGTRLTVV.

This clonotype appeared a few times. The chain links TRBV25-1 to TRBJ2-1; D gene uncertain. This CDR3 spans 16 amino acids. CDR1 and CDR2 (germline): MGHDK, SYGVNS. V was shortened by 3 bases and J by 4 bases, with 16 bases between the two germline ends. In DNA form, the CDR3 reads TGTGCCAGCAGTGACGAAGGTTACGAAGGATACAATGAGCAGTTCTTC. It translates to CASSDEGYEGYNEQFF.

Many counts were recorded for this clonotype. The chain is built from TRBV28 and TRBJ1-2, with 7 bases that match TRBD1. CDR3 size: 14 residues. After removal of 4 bases from V and 4 bases from J, the junction contained 6 bases not matched to a gene. In germline, CDR1 is MDHEN, CDR2 SYDVKM. The CDR3 is CASSSTRGAYGYTF. The DNA of the CDR3 is TGTGCCAGCAGTTCCACCAGGGGGGCCTATGGCTACACCTTC.

In its sample, this clonotype was seen many times. CDR3 sequence (DNA): TGTGCCAGCAGTTTAAAATGGGGGGTTAATGAAAAACTGTTTTTT. The encoded protein is CASSLKWGVNEKLFF. The V gene is TRBV12-3 or TRBV12-4, the J gene TRBJ1-4; weak D call: TRBD1 (5 bases). Trimming cost V 2 bases and J 4 bases, with 11 bases left between them. The CDR3 covers 15 residues.